A selection of T cell receptor beta chains follows, all from one sample in a study of cytomegalovirus exposure and HLA in healthy donors. Profiling relied on immunoSEQ multiplex PCR, and the TCRdb table lists in-frame clones only, not all of them. The data hold about 190,000 clones, with around 87% observed a single time. Sequenced input: PBMCs. These receptor sequences come from a young woman in good health and CMV-seronegative. CDR3s include the opening cysteine and the closing phenylalanine or tryptophan. D genes are given only for firm matches. Where a row states a size, it is once, few, many or the class of an expanded clone; other rows omit it.

j_call clone_size v_call d_call cdr3_aa cdr3_nt
TRBJ2-7 . TRBV29-1 TRBD2 CSVEETTSGGWEQYF TGCAGCGTTGAAGAAACGACTAGCGGGGGGTGGGAGCAGTACTTC
TRBJ2-1 . TRBV7-8 TRBD2 CASSATGTRALDEQFF TGTGCCAGCAGCGCGACCGGGACTAGAGCTCTCGATGAGCAGTTCTTC
TRBJ2-7 once TRBV11-2 TRBD1 CASSRTGASYEQYF TGTGCCAGCAGCCGGACAGGGGCATCCTACGAGCAGTACTTC
TRBJ1-2 . TRBV30 TRBD1 CAWRPQGALGYTF TGTGCCTGGAGGCCTCAGGGGGCCTTGGGCTACACCTTC
TRBJ1-2 . TRBV5-8 TRBD1 CASSLFGGTGGYGYTF TGTGCCAGCAGCTTGTTCGGAGGCACAGGGGGCTATGGCTACACCTTC
TRBJ2-7 . TRBV12-2 . CASRWRVQDIYEQYF TGTGCAAGTCGCTGGCGTGTACAGGATATCTACGAGCAGTACTTC
TRBJ2-5 . TRBV15 . CATSRATLDRQETQYF TGTGCCACCAGCAGAGCGACCCTAGACAGGCAAGAGACCCAGTACTTC
TRBJ1-1 . TRBV11-3 TRBD1 CASSRRDRSTMNTEAFF TGTGCCAGCAGCCGCCGGGACAGATCGACGATGAACACTGAAGCTTTCTTT
TRBJ2-5 . TRBV5-4 TRBD2 CASSSGTTPKTQYF TGTGCCAGCAGCTCCGGGACTACCCCCAAGACCCAGTACTTC
TRBJ2-1 . TRBV6-5 . CASSRRGGGNEQFF TGTGCCAGCAGTAGGAGGGGGGGTGGGAATGAGCAGTTCTTC
TRBJ2-7 . TRBV4-1 TRBD1 CASSPSGQGYSSYEQYF TGCGCCAGCAGCCCATCGGGACAGGGTTATAGCTCCTACGAGCAGTACTTC
TRBJ2-1 once TRBV10-2 . CASSESGGEEQFF TGCGCCAGCAGTGAGTCAGGAGGCGAGGAGCAGTTCTTC
TRBJ2-1 . TRBV11-3 TRBD2 CASSPATSGRVSEQFF TGTGCCAGCAGCCCCGCGACTAGCGGGAGGGTGAGTGAGCAGTTCTTC
TRBJ1-2 . TRBV7-3 . CASSQGANYGYTF TGTGCCAGCAGCCAAGGGGCTAACTATGGCTACACCTTC
TRBJ2-1 . TRBV11-3 TRBD2 CASSPRTSRNNEQFF TGTGCCAGCAGCCCTAGGACTAGCCGAAACAATGAGCAGTTCTTC
TRBJ1-6 . TRBV14 TRBD1 CASSPQSGGYSPLHF TGTGCCAGCAGCCCTCAATCAGGGGGCTATTCACCCCTCCACTTT
TRBJ2-7 once TRBV15 TRBD1 CATSRGQGADYEQYF TGTGCCACCAGCAGAGGACAGGGGGCTGACTACGAGCAGTACTTC
TRBJ1-5 . TRBV7-9 . CASSPPPSGVGRSNQPQHF TGTGCCAGCAGTCCCCCACCATCCGGGGTGGGTCGTAGCAATCAGCCCCAGCATTTT
TRBJ1-2 . TRBV18 TRBD1 CASSGQALRDGYTF TGTGCCAGCTCTGGACAGGCCCTAAGGGATGGCTACACCTTC
TRBJ1-4 few TRBV19 . CASSKGQGSGNEKLFF TGTGCCAGTAGTAAGGGCCAGGGTAGCGGTAATGAAAAACTGTTTTTT
TRBJ1-1 . TRBV29-1 TRBD1 CSVDSGQWLNTEAFF TGCAGCGTTGACTCGGGACAGTGGCTGAACACTGAAGCTTTCTTT
TRBJ2-7 once TRBV15 TRBD1 CATSRARDSFYEQYF TGTGCCACCAGCAGGGCACGGGACAGCTTCTACGAGCAGTACTTC
TRBJ2-2 . TRBV18 . CASSPYTSNTGELFF TGTGCCAGCTCACCGTACACATCGAACACCGGGGAGCTGTTTTTT
TRBJ2-5 . TRBV19 TRBD1 CASSAPGQGALGTQYF TGTGCCAGTAGTGCGCCGGGACAGGGGGCGTTGGGGACCCAGTACTTC
TRBJ1-2 . TRBV19 TRBD1 CASSASGQGRAF TGTGCCAGTAGTGCTTCGGGACAGGGAAGGGCCTTC
TRBJ1-2 few TRBV28 . CASKANREGYTF TGTGCCAGCAAGGCGAACAGGGAGGGCTACACCTTC
TRBJ1-3 . TRBV30 . CAGTRAGNAGNTIYF TGTGCCGGGACCCGAGCCGGGAATGCTGGAAACACCATATATTTT
TRBJ2-7 . TRBV5-5 TRBD2 CASRLLAGEYEQYF TGTGCCAGCAGACTACTAGCGGGAGAATACGAGCAGTACTTC
TRBJ2-7 . TRBV28 . CASSLLGGTYEQYF TGTGCCAGCAGTTTATTAGGCGGTACCTACGAGCAGTACTTC
TRBJ1-2 . TRBV14 TRBD1 CASSPVAAPGGYGYTF TGTGCCAGCAGCCCTGTAGCCGCCCCAGGGGGCTATGGCTACACCTTC
TRBJ2-5 . TRBV7-2 TRBD2 CASSWGLAGAMPLQETQYF TGTGCCAGCAGCTGGGGACTAGCGGGAGCGATGCCTCTACAAGAGACCCAGTACTTC
TRBJ1-1 once TRBV28 . CASSAHINTEAFF TGTGCCAGCAGTGCTCACATAAACACTGAAGCTTTCTTT
TRBJ2-7 . TRBV11-3 . CASSQQGTRYEQYF TGTGCCAGCAGCCAACAGGGAACCCGCTACGAGCAGTACTTC
TRBJ2-5 . TRBV6-1 . CASRGLLYQETQYF TGTGCCAGCAGGGGACTCCTGTACCAAGAGACCCAGTACTTC
TRBJ2-7 . TRBV7-2 . CASSLLAAYEQYF TGTGCCAGCAGCTTATTGGCGGCCTACGAGCAGTACTTC
TRBJ1-1 . TRBV2 . CASSVSREGTEAFF TGTGCCAGCAGTGTGTCCAGGGAGGGCACTGAAGCTTTCTTT
TRBJ2-1 . TRBV28 . CASSFVAHEQFF TGTGCCAGCAGTTTTGTAGCACACGAGCAGTTCTTC
TRBJ2-7 few TRBV6-5 TRBD2 CASSYSSGSGYEQYF TGTGCCAGCAGTTACTCCAGCGGGAGTGGTTACGAGCAGTACTTC
TRBJ2-3 . TRBV6-1 TRBD2 CASSEAPSGGFTDTQYF TGTGCCAGCAGTGAAGCGCCTAGCGGGGGGTTCACAGATACGCAGTATTTT
TRBJ2-7 . TRBV25-1 . CASSETLLNRYEQYF TGTGCCAGCAGTGAAACGTTATTAAACAGATACGAGCAGTACTTC
TRBJ2-5 . TRBV5-4 . CASSPKDYETQYF TGTGCCAGCAGCCCTAAGGACTATGAGACCCAGTACTTC
TRBJ2-1 . TRBV5-1 TRBD1 CASSPGQSYNEQFF TGCGCCAGCAGCCCGGGACAGAGCTACAATGAGCAGTTCTTC
TRBJ1-5 . TRBV15 TRBD1 CATSRPLGQGGGGNQPQHF TGTGCCACCAGCAGACCCCTGGGTCAGGGGGGTGGCGGCAATCAGCCCCAGCATTTT
TRBJ2-7 . TRBV5-4 TRBD1 CASSWGQETYEQYF TGTGCCAGCAGCTGGGGACAGGAAACCTACGAGCAGTACTTC
TRBJ2-7 . TRBV7-9 . CASSGGTVTYEQYF TGTGCCAGCAGCGGAGGGACAGTAACCTACGAGCAGTACTTC